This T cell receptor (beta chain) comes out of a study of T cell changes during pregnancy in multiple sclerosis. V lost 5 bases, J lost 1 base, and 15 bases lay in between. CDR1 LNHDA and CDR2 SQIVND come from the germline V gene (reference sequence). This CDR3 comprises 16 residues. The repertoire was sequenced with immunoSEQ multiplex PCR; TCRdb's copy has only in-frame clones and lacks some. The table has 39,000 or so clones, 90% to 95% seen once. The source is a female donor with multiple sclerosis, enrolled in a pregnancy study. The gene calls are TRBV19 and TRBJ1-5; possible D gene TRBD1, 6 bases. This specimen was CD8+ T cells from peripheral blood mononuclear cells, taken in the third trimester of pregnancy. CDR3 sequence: CASSVPPRGSNQPQHF. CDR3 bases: TGTGCCAGTAGTGTCCCCCCCAGGGGCAGCAATCAGCCCCAGCATTTT. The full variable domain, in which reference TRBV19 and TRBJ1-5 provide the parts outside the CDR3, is DGGITQSPKYLFRKEGQNVTLSCEQNLNHDAMYWYRQDPGQGLRLIYYSQIVNDFQKGDIAEGYSVSREKKESFPLTVTSAQKNPTAFYLCASSVPPRGSNQPQHFGDGTRLSIL.